This T cell receptor (beta chain) was documented in a study of blood T cell repertoires in COVID-19. Study background: The analysed material was cDNA or gDNA that came from T cells, B-cell-depleted T cells, or PBMCs.

This clone appeared once. The CDR3 totals 16 residues. Trimming left V 9 bases short and J 2 bases short, with 20 bases between. Germline V gene lookup returns CDR1 LNHDA and CDR2 SQIVND (reference sequence). Sequenced by immunoSEQ multiplex PCR; TCRdb stores in-frame clones only, minus some. The table shows around 250,000 clones, with roughly 83% occurring only once. The sample comprised peripheral blood. The sequence was collected from a man older than 75 with acute or convalescent COVID-19. This chain joins TRBV19 and TRBJ1-5; D is undetermined. The CDR3: CASLPGRAGRNQPQHF. As DNA, the CDR3 is TGTGCCAGCCTTCCGGGTCGGGCGGGCCGCAATCAGCCCCAGCATTTT.